The 13 T cell receptor beta chains reported below all come from one sample, sequenced in a study of shared clonotypes between healthy human individuals. Assay used: immunoSEQ multiplex PCR; TCRdb lists only in-frame clones, some missing. The sample includes approximately 2.4 million clones, approximately 96% seen only once; the top ten take 0.13%. The sequencing sample was made of naive CD4+ T cells sorted from blood. Described subset: CD45RA+ positively selected. The receptors originated from a man aged 18-30 years in good health.

The chain combines TRBV10-1 with TRBJ2-3; D is undetermined. The CDR3 consists of 13 residues. The V end was cut by 2 bases, the J end by 0 bases, with 3 bases between. Germline V gene data show CDR1 as WNHNN and CDR2 as SYGVQD (reference sequence). The CDR3 sequence: CASSETSTDTQYF. CDR3 in DNA: TGCGCCAGCAGTGAGACTAGCACAGATACGCAGTATTTT.

CDR3 sequence reads: CSARIETQYF. CDR3 nucleotides: TGCAGTGCTAGGATAGAGACCCAGTACTTC. The V and J genes are TRBV20-1 and TRBJ2-5; no clear D. The germline CDR1 and CDR2 sequences are DFQATT and SNEGSKA (reference sequence). V was clipped by 3 bases and J by 4 bases, with 3 bases between them. The CDR3 covers 10 residues.

The CDR3 DNA reads as TGTGCCAGTAACCTGGGACAGGGGATAGGGGGCTACACCTTC. Translation gives CASNLGQGIGGYTF. The chain recombines TRBV19 with TRBJ1-2, with TRBD1 matching 10 bases. With 7 bases clipped from V and 8 bases from J, the junction kept 10 bases outside the gene matches. Germline-derived CDR1 and CDR2 are LNHDA and SQIVND (reference sequence). CDR3 length: 14 amino acids.

The chain uses TRBV7-6 and TRBJ2-3; the match to TRBD2 covers 7 bases. The CDR3 totals 12 residues. The junction had 4 bases not matched to a gene; V was cut back by 5 bases and J by 8 bases. Germline V gene data show CDR1 as SGHVS and CDR2 as FNYEAQ. Here the CDR3 DNA reads TGTGCCAGCAGCATCAGCGGGACTACGCAGTATTTT. As protein: CASSISGTTQYF.

As for this clone: Other nucleotide sequences from this sample produce the same CDR3. The genes are TRBV28 and TRBJ2-2; D ambiguous. The CDR3 runs to 12 residues. The V and J ends lost 4 bases and 5 bases respectively, with 5 bases between them. The germline gives CDR1 MDHEN, CDR2 SYDVKM. The CDR3 region is CASSSRTGELFF. CDR3 DNA: TGTGCCAGCAGTTCAAGGACCGGGGAGCTGTTTTTT. Full variable domain (missing parts from reference TRBV28 and TRBJ2-2): DVKVTQSSRYLVKRTGEKVFLECVQDMDHENMFWYRQDPGLGLRLIYFSYDVKMKEKGDIPEGYSVSREKKERFSLILESASTNQTSMYLCASSSRTGELFFGEGSRLTVL.

The chain recombines TRBV11-2 with TRBJ2-5; no clear D gene. Trimming shortened V by 3 bases and J by 3 bases, and 8 bases separated the two germline ends. The germline V gene encodes CDR1 SGHAT and CDR2 FQNNGV. This CDR3 has 13 residues. This CDR3 is CASSLAVEETQYF. Here the CDR3 DNA reads TGTGCCAGCAGCTTGGCAGTCGAAGAGACCCAGTACTTC.

This clone has a single count. Other DNA sequences from this sample encode an identical CDR3 as well. The chain has TRBV9 and TRBJ1-1; unclear D gene. Trimming shortened V by 0 bases and J by 3 bases, and 6 bases separated the two germline ends. The CDR3 has 13 amino acids. Germline loops: CDR1 SGDLS, CDR2 YYNGEE. CDR3 in DNA: TGTGCCAGCAGCGTAGGCGGGGACACTGAAGCTTTCTTT. Translating it yields CASSVGGDTEAFF.

Concerning this clone: The sample carries other DNA sequences with the same CDR3. The CDR3, as DNA: TGTGCCAGCAGCGCACTAGCGGGGGGGCCCGATACGCAGTATTTT. Protein sequence: CASSALAGGPDTQYF. The rearrangement links TRBV7-2 to TRBJ2-3; 13 bases align to TRBD2. The CDR3 has 15 residues. CDR1 is SGHTA and CDR2 is FQGNSA in the germline V gene. With 5 bases clipped from V and 6 bases from J, the junction kept 5 bases outside the gene matches.

The V gene is TRBV11-2, the J gene TRBJ2-1; D possibly corresponds to TRBD1 (5 bases). Germline V CDR1 and CDR2: SGHAT, FQNNGV. The V end lost 7 bases, the J end lost 0 bases, and 13 bases lay between the germline ends. The CDR3 length is 15 residues. The CDR3 DNA follows: TGTGCCAGCACCCCCGGACACAGCTCCTACAATGAGCAGTTCTTC. Amino acids: CASTPGHSSYNEQFF.

This clone was seen a few times. Other DNA variants within this sample encode the same CDR3. The chain carries TRBV30 and TRBJ1-3, with TRBD1 matching 8 bases. Germline CDR1 and CDR2: GTSNPN and SVGIG (reference sequence). Germline trimming cut 5 bases from V and 0 bases from J; bases unmatched to any gene: 3. The CDR3 covers 14 residues. The CDR3 loop reads CAWGTGGSGNTIYF. The CDR3 bases are TGTGCCTGGGGTACAGGGGGCTCTGGAAACACCATATATTTT. The full variable domain, in which reference TRBV30 and TRBJ1-3 provide the parts outside the CDR3, is SQTIHQWPATLVQPVGSPLSLECTVEGTSNPNLYWYRQAAGRGLQLLFYSVGIGQISSEVPQNLSASRPQDRQFILSSKKLLLSDSGFYLCAWGTGGSGNTIYFGEGSWLTVV.

V is TRBV11-2 and J is TRBJ2-2, with a weak D call TRBD2 (6 bases). Germline values: CDR1 SGHAT, CDR2 FQNNGV. V was trimmed by 6 bases and J by 0 bases, leaving 11 bases between them. This CDR3 is built from 15 residues. In DNA form, the CDR3 reads TGTGCCAGCAGTTTGGGACTTTCGAACACCGGGGAGCTGTTTTTT. This sequence encodes CASSLGLSNTGELFF.

The table lists this clone with a count of one. The V gene is TRBV27, the J gene TRBJ1-1; maybe TRBD1 (6 bases). Germline CDR1 MNHEY, CDR2 SMNVEV (reference sequence). Trimming shortened V by 2 bases and J by 1 base, and 8 bases separated the two germline ends. The CDR3 covers 14 residues. The CDR3 bases are TGTGCCAGCAGTTTAAAGGGGGGGAACACTGAAGCTTTCTTT. Protein sequence: CASSLKGGNTEAFF.

The chain couples TRBV7-9 to TRBJ1-4; 9 positions agree with TRBD1. The CDR3 loop spans 15 amino acids. With 3 bases clipped from V and 7 bases from J, the junction kept 6 bases outside the gene matches. The germline CDR1 and CDR2 sequences are SEHNR and FQNEAQ (reference sequence). CDR3 in DNA: TGTGCCAGCAGCTTGGGGGACAGGGAGTTTGAAAAACTGTTTTTT. It encodes CASSLGDREFEKLFF.